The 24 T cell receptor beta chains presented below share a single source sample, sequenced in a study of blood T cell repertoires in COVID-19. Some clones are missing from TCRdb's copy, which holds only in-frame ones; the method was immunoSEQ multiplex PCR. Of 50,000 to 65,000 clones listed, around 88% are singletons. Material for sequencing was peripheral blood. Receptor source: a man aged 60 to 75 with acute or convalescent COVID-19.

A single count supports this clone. CDR3 in amino acids: CASSASSGPIVQYF. In DNA, the CDR3 is TGTGCCAGCAGTGCCTCTAGCGGTCCAATTGTCCAGTACTTC. The chain carries TRBV2 and TRBJ2-5; 7 nucleotides match TRBD2. CDR1 SNHLY and CDR2 FYNNEI come from the germline V gene. J was trimmed by 10 bases and V by 4 bases; bases with no gene match: 12. This CDR3 is 14 amino acids long. Full variable domain (remainder filled in from reference TRBV2 and TRBJ2-5): EPEVTQTPSHQVTQMGQEVILRCVPISNHLYFYWYRQILGQKVEFLVSFYNNEISEKSEIFDDQFSVERPDGSNFTLKIRSTKLEDSAMYFCASSASSGPIVQYFGPGTRLLVL.

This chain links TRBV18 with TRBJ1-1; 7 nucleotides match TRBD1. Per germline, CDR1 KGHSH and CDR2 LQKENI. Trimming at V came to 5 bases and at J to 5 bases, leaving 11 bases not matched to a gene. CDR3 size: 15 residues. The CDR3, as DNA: TGTGCCAGCTCAGATCTCACAGGGGCGGGGACTGAAGCTTTCTTT. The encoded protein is CASSDLTGAGTEAFF.

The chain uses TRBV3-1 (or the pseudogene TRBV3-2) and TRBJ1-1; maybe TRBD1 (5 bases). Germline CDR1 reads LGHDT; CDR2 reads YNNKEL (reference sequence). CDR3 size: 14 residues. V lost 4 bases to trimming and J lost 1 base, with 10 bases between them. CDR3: CASSRGRANTEAFF. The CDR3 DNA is TGTGCCAGCAGCCGAGGCAGGGCGAACACTGAAGCTTTCTTT.

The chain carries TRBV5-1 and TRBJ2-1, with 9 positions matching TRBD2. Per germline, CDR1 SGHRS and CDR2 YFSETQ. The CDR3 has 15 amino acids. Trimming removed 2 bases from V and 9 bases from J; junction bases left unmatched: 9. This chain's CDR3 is CASSFVVAGDSEQFF. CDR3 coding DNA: TGCGCCAGCAGCTTTGTGGTAGCGGGAGACAGTGAGCAGTTCTTC.

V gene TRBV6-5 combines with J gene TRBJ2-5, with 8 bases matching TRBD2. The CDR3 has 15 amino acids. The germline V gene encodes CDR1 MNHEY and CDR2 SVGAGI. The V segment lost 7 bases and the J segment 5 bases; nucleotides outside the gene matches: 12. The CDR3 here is CASTRDGTSKETQYF. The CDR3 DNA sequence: TGTGCCAGCACAAGAGACGGGACTAGTAAGGAGACCCAGTACTTC.

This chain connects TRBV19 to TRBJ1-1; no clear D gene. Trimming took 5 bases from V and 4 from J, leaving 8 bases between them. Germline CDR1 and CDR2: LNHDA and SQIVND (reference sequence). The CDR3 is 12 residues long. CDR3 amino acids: CASSFPGTEAFF. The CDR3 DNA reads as TGTGCCAGTAGTTTCCCGGGCACTGAAGCTTTCTTT. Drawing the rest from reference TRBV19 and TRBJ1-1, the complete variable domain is DGGITQSPKYLFRKEGQNVTLSCEQNLNHDAMYWYRQDPGQGLRLIYYSQIVNDFQKGDIAEGYSVSREKKESFPLTVTSAQKNPTAFYLCASSFPGTEAFFGQGTRLTVV.

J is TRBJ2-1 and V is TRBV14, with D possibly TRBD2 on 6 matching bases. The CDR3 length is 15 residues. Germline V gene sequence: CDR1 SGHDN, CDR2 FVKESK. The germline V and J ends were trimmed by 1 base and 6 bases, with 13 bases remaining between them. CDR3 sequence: CASSQGAGPLNEQFF. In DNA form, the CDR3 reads TGTGCCAGCAGCCAAGGAGCGGGCCCGCTCAATGAGCAGTTCTTC.

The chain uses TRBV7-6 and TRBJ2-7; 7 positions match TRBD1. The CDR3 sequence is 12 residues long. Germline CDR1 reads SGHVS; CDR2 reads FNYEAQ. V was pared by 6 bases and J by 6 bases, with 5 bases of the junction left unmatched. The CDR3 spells CASSWDSGEQYF. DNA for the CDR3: TGTGCCAGCAGTTGGGACAGTGGCGAGCAGTACTTC.

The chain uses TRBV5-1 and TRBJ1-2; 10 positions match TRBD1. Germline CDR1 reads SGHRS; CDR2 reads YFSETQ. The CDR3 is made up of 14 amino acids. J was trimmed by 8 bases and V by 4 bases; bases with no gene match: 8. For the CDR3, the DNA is TGCGCCAGCAGCATCGACAGGGGGCAGCAGGGCTACACCTTC. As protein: CASSIDRGQQGYTF.

CDR3 sequence reads: CASRQGGTGELFF. The CDR3 DNA reads as TGTGCCAGCAGGCAGGGAGGCACCGGGGAGCTGTTTTTT. The chain employs TRBV6-5 and TRBJ2-2; D perhaps matches TRBD2 (6 bases). The length of the CDR3 is 13 residues. Germline assignment: CDR1 MNHEY and CDR2 SVGAGI. Trimming took off 6 bases at V and 4 bases at J, with 9 bases between the two ends.

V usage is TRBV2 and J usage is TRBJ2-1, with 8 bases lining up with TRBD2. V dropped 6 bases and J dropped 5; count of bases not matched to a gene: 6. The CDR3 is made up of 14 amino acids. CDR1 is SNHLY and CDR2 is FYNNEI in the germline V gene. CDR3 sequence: CASRPQAGDNEQFF. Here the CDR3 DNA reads TGTGCCAGCAGGCCGCAAGCGGGAGACAATGAGCAGTTCTTC.

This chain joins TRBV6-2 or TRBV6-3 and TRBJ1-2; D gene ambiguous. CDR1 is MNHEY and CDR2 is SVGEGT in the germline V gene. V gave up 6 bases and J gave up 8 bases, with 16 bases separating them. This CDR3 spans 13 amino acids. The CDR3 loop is CASSRKGGGGYTF. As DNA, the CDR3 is TGTGCCAGCAGCAGGAAGGGAGGCGGGGGCTACACCTTC.

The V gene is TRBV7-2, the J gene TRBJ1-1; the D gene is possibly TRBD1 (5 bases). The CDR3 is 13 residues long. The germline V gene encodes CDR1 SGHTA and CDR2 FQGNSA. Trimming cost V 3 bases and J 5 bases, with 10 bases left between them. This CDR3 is CASSFPGGTEAFF. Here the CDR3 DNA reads TGTGCCAGCAGCTTTCCCGGGGGGACTGAAGCTTTCTTT.

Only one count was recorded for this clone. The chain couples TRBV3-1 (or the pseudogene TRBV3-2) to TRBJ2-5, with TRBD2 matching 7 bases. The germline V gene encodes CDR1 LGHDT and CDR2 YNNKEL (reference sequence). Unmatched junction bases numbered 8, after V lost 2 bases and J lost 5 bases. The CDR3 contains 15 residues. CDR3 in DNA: TGTGCCAGCAGCCAATCCCCAGGGAGGGTGGAGACCCAGTACTTC. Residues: CASSQSPGRVETQYF.

The DNA of the CDR3 is TGTGCCACCAGCCGCGTGGCGGGAGGGTACAATGAGCAGTTCTTC. Translating it yields CATSRVAGGYNEQFF. The chain combines TRBV24-1 with TRBJ2-1; TRBD2 matches at 9 bases. Germline trimming cut 7 bases from V and 4 bases from J; bases unmatched to any gene: 7. This CDR3 has 15 amino acids. CDR1 is KGHDR and CDR2 is SFDVKD in the germline V gene.

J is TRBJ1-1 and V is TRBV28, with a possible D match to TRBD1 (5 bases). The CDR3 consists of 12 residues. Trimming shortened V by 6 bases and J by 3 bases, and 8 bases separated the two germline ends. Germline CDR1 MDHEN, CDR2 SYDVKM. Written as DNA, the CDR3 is TGTGCCAGCAGGGCAGGGTACACTGAAGCTTTCTTT. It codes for CASRAGYTEAFF. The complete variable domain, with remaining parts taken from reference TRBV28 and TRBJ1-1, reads DVKVTQSSRYLVKRTGEKVFLECVQDMDHENMFWYRQDPGLGLRLIYFSYDVKMKEKGDIPEGYSVSREKKERFSLILESASTNQTSMYLCASRAGYTEAFFGQGTRLTVV.

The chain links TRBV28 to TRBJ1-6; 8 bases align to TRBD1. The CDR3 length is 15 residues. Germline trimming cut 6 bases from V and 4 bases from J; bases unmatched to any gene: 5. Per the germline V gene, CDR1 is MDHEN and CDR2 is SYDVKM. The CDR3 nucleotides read TGTGCCAGCAGGGGGCAGGGGGCGTATAATTCACCCCTCCACTTT. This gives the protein CASRGQGAYNSPLHF.

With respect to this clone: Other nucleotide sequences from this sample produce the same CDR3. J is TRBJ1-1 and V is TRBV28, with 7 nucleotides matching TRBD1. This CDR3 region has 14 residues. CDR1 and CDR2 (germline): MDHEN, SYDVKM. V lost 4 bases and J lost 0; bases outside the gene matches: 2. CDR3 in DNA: TGTGCCAGCAGTTCGACAGGGTTGAACACTGAAGCTTTCTTT. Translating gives CASSSTGLNTEAFF.

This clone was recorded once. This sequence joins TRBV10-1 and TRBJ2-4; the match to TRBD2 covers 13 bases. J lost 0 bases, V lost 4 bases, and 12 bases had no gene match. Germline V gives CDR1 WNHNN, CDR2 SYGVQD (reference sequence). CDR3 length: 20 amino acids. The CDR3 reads CASSASTSGRPSLAKNIQYF. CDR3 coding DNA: TGCGCCAGCAGTGCTTCGACTAGCGGGAGGCCTTCCTTAGCCAAAAACATTCAGTACTTC.

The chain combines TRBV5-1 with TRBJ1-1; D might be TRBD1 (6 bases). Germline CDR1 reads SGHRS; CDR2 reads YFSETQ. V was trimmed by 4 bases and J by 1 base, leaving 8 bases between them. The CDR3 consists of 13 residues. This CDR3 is CASSPTGNTEAFF. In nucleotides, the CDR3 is TGCGCCAGCAGCCCGACAGGGAACACTGAAGCTTTCTTT.

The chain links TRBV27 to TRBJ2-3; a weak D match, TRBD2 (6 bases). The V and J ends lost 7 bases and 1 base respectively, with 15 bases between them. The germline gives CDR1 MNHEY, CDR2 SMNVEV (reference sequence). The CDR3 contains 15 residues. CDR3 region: CASTTGRDGTDTQYF. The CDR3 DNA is TGTGCCAGCACCACGGGGCGGGACGGCACAGATACGCAGTATTTT.

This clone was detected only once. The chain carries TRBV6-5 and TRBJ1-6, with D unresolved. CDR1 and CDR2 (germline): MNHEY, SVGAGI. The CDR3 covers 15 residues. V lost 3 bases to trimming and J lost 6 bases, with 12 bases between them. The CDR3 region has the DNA TGTGCCAGCAGTTATGACCCAGGCGTTAATTCACCCCTCCACTTT. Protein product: CASSYDPGVNSPLHF.

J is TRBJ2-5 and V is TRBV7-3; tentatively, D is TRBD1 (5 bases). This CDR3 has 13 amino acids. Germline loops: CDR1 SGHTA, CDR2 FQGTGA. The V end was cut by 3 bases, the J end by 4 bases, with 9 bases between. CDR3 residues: CASSFNDRETQYF. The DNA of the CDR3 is TGTGCCAGCAGCTTCAACGACAGAGAGACCCAGTACTTC.

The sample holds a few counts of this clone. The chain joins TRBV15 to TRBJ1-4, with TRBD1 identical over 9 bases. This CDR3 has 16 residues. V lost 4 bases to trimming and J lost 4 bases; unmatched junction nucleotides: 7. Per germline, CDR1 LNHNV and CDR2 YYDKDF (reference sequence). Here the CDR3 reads CATSTQETGGNEKLFF. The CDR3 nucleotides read TGTGCCACCAGCACCCAGGAGACAGGGGGTAATGAAAAACTGTTTTTT.